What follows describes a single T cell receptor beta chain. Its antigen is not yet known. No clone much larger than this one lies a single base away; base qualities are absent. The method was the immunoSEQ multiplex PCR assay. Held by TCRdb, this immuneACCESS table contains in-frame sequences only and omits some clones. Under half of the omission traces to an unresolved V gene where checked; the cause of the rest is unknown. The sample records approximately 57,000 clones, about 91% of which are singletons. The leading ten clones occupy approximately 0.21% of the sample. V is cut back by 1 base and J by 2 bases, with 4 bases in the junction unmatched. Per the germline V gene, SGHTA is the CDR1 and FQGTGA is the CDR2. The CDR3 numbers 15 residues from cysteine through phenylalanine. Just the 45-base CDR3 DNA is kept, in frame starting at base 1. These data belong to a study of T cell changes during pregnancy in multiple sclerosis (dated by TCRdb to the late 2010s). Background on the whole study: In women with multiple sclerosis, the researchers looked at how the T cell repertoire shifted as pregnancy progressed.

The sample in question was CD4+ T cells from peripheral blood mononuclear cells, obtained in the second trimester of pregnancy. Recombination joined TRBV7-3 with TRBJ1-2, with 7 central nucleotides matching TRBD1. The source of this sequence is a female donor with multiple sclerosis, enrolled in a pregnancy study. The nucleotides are TGTGCCAGCAGCTTAAGTGGGACAGAAAACTATGGCTACACCTTC. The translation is CASSLSGTENYGYTF.